The 8 T cell receptor beta chains listed next were all sequenced from one sample in a study of immune heterogeneity within non-small cell lung tumors. Bulk tumor genomic DNA (600 ng per sample) served as template. Each primary tumor yielded several biopsies, collected far apart from one another at surgery. Enrolled individuals presented with untreated, newly diagnosed non-small cell lung cancer and received curative surgery. Amplifying TCR beta CDR3 involved multiplex PCR carried out with 32 V and 13 J primers. TCRdb fed the multiplex PCR reads into MiXCR, producing one record per CDR3 protein. This sample has about 12,000 distinct CDR3 sequences, with 20% to 25% found just once. The sample consisted of lung tumor tissue. Receptor source: a man in his 60s with non-small cell lung cancer.

This clonotype was seen a few times. The chain joins TRBV11-3 to TRBJ2-7, with TRBD2 matching over 9 bases. J lost 3 bases, V lost 7 bases, and 10 bases had no gene match. Germline lookup yields CDR1 SGHNT and CDR2 YENEEA. The CDR3 sequence is 15 residues long. The DNA of the CDR3 is TGTGCCAGCATCCCTGGGCTAGCGGGAAACTACGAGCAGTACTTC. It codes for CASIPGLAGNYEQYF.

This clonotype qualifies as medium-sized (0.01 to 0.1%). The chain couples TRBV12-3 or TRBV12-4 to TRBJ1-1; no clear D gene. The CDR3 length is 13 residues. V was pared by 3 bases and J by 6 bases, with 11 bases between. Here the CDR3 DNA reads TGTGCCAGCAGTTTCCGACAAGGAGCTGAAGCTTTCTTT. Amino acid sequence: CASSFRQGAEAFF.

This clonotype has only a few counts. The chain recombines TRBV14 with TRBJ1-1; D unclear. The CDR3 is made up of 14 amino acids. Germline V gene lookup returns CDR1 SGHDN and CDR2 FVKESK. V was shortened by 0 bases and J by 2 bases, with 7 bases between the two germline ends. The CDR3 here is CASSQEGFNTEAFF. The CDR3 DNA follows: TGTGCCAGCAGCCAAGAAGGGTTTAACACTGAAGCTTTCTTT.

The V call is TRBV7-2, the J call TRBJ2-3; TRBD2 might be the D (6 bases). The germline gives CDR1 SGHTA, CDR2 FQGNSA. V lost 2 bases and J lost 14, with 20 bases in between. The CDR3 runs to 14 residues. The CDR3 sequence: CASSLFPGEIQGYF. The CDR3, as DNA: TGTGCCAGCAGCTTATTCCCGGGGGAGATCCAAGGGTATTTT. Together with reference TRBV7-2 and TRBJ2-3, the CDR3 gives the full variable domain: GAGVSQSPSNKVTEKGKDVELRCDPISGHTALYWYRQSLGQGLEFLIYFQGNSAPDKSGLPSDRFSAERTGGSVSTLTIQRTQQEDSAVYLCASSLFPGEIQGYFGPGTRLTVL.

This clonotype was seen repeatedly, ten times or more. The CDR3, as DNA: TGTGCCAGCAGAACCGGGACAGGGGGTTACGAGCAGTACTTC. Translated, it gives CASRTGTGGYEQYF. The V call is TRBV7-9, the J call TRBJ2-7; 11 bases agree with TRBD1. Per germline, CDR1 SEHNR and CDR2 FQNEAQ (reference sequence). Trimming at V came to 6 bases and at J to 4 bases, leaving 5 bases not matched to a gene. This CDR3 region has 14 residues. The full variable domain, its missing parts supplied by reference TRBV7-9 and TRBJ2-7, is DTGVSQNPRHKITKRGQNVTFRCDPISEHNRLYWYRQTLGQGPEFLTYFQNEAQLEKSRLLSDRFSAERPKGSFSTLEIQRTEQGDSAMYLCASRTGTGGYEQYFGPGTRLTVT.

Points on this clonotype: A much larger clone is a single base away; this may be a read error. The chain employs TRBV20-1 and TRBJ1-5; tentatively, D is TRBD1 (6 bases). The V and J ends lost 0 bases and 9 bases respectively, with 18 bases between them. Germline CDR1 and CDR2: DFQATT and SNEGSKA (reference sequence). The CDR3 is made up of 15 amino acids. The CDR3 DNA reads TGCAGTGCTAGAGATGGGGCAGGGGTTAGGCGGCCCCAGCATTTT. This codes for CSARDGAGVRRPQHF.

This clonotype qualifies as medium-sized. The chain uses TRBV2 and TRBJ1-6; TRBD1 might be the D (6 bases). V was pared by 7 bases and J by 14 bases, with 18 bases between. Germline lookup yields CDR1 SNHLY and CDR2 FYNNEI. CDR3 size: 13 residues. The CDR3 here is CASTSGTPASLHF. The CDR3 DNA follows: TGTGCCAGCACTTCCGGGACACCCGCATCCCTCCACTTT.

Only a few counts were recorded for this clonotype. This sequence joins TRBV6-5 and TRBJ2-5; 8 bases fit TRBD1. V lost 1 base and J lost 3; bases outside the gene matches: 1. Looked up from germline, CDR1 is MNHEY and CDR2 is SVGAGI. This CDR3 is built from 14 residues. The CDR3 sequence: CASSYYRGEETQYF. CDR3 nucleotides: TGTGCCAGCAGTTACTACAGGGGGGAAGAGACCCAGTACTTC.